Described below is a single T cell receptor beta chain sequence and its context. This sample was taken from a study of shared clonotypes between healthy human individuals. Division of CD4+ cells produced a CD45RA+ naive subset and a CD45RA-negative memory subset. Assay: immunoSEQ multiplex PCR; the TCRdb copy retains only in-frame clones and omits some. The table shows 850,000 to 1,200,000 clones, with approximately 72% occurring only once. This CDR3 spans 14 amino acids. In germline, CDR1 is SGHRS, CDR2 YFSETQ. Trimming pared 4 bases from V and 5 bases from J, leaving 15 bases between. The material sequenced was memory CD4+ T cells sorted from blood. Subset given: CD45RA-negative fraction. The chain recombines TRBV5-1 with TRBJ1-1; D remains ambiguous. The receptor's source is a man younger than 30 in good health. DNA of the CDR3: TGCGCCAGCAGCCCGGTTGGCGGAGAAACTGAAGCTTTCTTT. Translating gives CASSPVGGETEAFF.